This T cell receptor beta chain appears in the sequencing data of a study of blood T cell repertoires in COVID-19. Authors' analysis steps: Amplification with reference gene primers provided the estimates of nucleated cell counts. The repertoire was sequenced with immunoSEQ multiplex PCR; TCRdb's copy has only in-frame clones and lacks some. That table is the source of V, J and clone size, and D and trimming were worked out from the DNA. The sample lists hundreds of thousands of clones; approximately 86% were seen once. Specimen: peripheral blood. This receptor was identified in a man aged 65 to 79 with acute or convalescent COVID-19.

The CDR3 region is CASSPPAGTGGRRSGYTF. The DNA of the CDR3 is TGTGCCAGCTCACCACCCGCCGGGACAGGGGGCCGGCGGAGTGGCTACACCTTC. The J gene is TRBJ1-2, the V gene TRBV18; 12 bases are a match to TRBD1. After removal of 0 bases from V and 7 bases from J, the junction contained 12 bases not matched to a gene. This CDR3 spans 18 amino acids. Germline values: CDR1 KGHSH, CDR2 LQKENI.